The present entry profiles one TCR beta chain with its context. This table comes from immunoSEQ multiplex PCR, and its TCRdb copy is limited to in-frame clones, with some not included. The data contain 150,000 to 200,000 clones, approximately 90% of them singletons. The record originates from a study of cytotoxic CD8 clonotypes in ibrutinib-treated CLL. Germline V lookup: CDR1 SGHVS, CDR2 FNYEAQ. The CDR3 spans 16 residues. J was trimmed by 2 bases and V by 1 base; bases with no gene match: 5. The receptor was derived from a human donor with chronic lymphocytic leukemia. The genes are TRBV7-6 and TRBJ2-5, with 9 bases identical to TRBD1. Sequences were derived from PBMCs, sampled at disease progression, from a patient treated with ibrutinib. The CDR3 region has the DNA TGTGCCAGCAGCTTAGGTCTAGGGACAGGGCAAGAGACCCAGTACTTC. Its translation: CASSLGLGTGQETQYF.